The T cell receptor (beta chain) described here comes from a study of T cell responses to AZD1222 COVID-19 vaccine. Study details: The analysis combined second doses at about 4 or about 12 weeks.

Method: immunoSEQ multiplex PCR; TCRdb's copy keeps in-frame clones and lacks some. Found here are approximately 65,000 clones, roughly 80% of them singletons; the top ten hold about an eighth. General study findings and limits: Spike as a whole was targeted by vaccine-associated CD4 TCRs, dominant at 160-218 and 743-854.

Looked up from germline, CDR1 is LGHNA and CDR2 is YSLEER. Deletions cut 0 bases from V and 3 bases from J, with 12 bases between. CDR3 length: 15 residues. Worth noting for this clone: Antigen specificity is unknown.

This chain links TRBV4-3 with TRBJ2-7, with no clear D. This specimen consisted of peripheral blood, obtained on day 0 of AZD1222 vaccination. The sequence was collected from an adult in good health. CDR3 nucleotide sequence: TGCGCCAGCAGCCAAGATTGGTCGGTCCTCTACGAGCAGTACTTC. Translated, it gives CASSQDWSVLYEQYF.